This T cell receptor (beta chain) was recorded in a study of T-cell memory formation after mild COVID-19. Study-wide points: The pre-infection memory compartment contained some responding clones, suggesting cross-reactive memory joined.

TCRdb reprocessed the 5' RACE reads via MiXCR and lists one record per CDR3 protein. The sample has almost 550,000 distinct CDR3 sequences; roughly 20% are singletons. CDR1 and CDR2 from the germline V gene are SGHKS and YYEKEE (reference sequence). The V and J ends lost 4 bases and 2 bases, in that order; junction bases with no gene match: 7. CDR3 length equals 17 residues. Remarks on this clonotype: Its cognate antigen is unknown.

The receptor was derived from an adult woman who had mild COVID-19 (a few samples of this study predate the infection). Cell type and time point are not known. Sequences were obtained from PBMCs or a T cell subset sorted from them (not recorded which). J is TRBJ2-1 and V is TRBV5-5, with TRBD2 matching over 12 bases. The CDR3 DNA is TGTGCCAGCAGCCTAATGACTAGCGGGAGTCCCTACAATGAGCAGTTCTTC. It translates to CASSLMTSGSPYNEQFF.